These T cell receptor beta chains were read from a single sample in a study of OX40 agonist ivuxolimab in advanced cancers. Assay: immunoSEQ multiplex PCR; the TCRdb copy retains only in-frame clones and omits some. The sample yields 35,000 to 55,000 clones, 87% seen once. Sequenced material: CD4+ or CD8+ T cells sorted from blood, taken in a trial of the OX40 agonist ivuxolimab. Receptor source: an adult with an advanced solid tumor such as melanoma, head and neck, liver or kidney cancer. CDR3s include the opening cysteine and the closing phenylalanine or tryptophan. D genes are given only for firm matches. A row's size may be missing; if present it is once, few, many or a size class.

d_gene: .
abundance: .
j_gene: TRBJ2-7
v_gene: TRBV6-6
CDR3nt: TGTGCCAGCAGTTACTCGAGAAGGTTCAGCGACGAGCAGTACTTC
CDR3aa: CASSYSRRFSDEQYF

d_gene: TRBD1
abundance: few
j_gene: TRBJ1-5
v_gene: TRBV15
CDR3nt: TGTGCCACCAGCACAGGGGGGGTGTCAAGGCCCCAGCATTTT
CDR3aa: CATSTGGVSRPQHF

d_gene: TRBD2
abundance: .
j_gene: TRBJ2-3
v_gene: TRBV5-1
CDR3nt: TGCGCCAGCAGCTTGAGCGCTACTAGCGGGGTTAGCACAGATACGCAGTATTTT
CDR3aa: CASSLSATSGVSTDTQYF

d_gene: .
abundance: .
j_gene: TRBJ2-7
v_gene: TRBV2
CDR3nt: TGTGCCAGCAAAGGTATTAGGGGGACGGGGTCCTACGAGCAGTACTTC
CDR3aa: CASKGIRGTGSYEQYF

d_gene: .
abundance: .
j_gene: TRBJ1-1
v_gene: TRBV28
CDR3nt: TGTGCCAGCAGTTTGGTCCCCGGGGAAGCTTTCTTT
CDR3aa: CASSLVPGEAFF

d_gene: TRBD1
abundance: .
j_gene: TRBJ1-5
v_gene: TRBV28
CDR3nt: TGTGCCAGCAGAAGAACAGGGGGCGGACAGCCCCAGCATTTT
CDR3aa: CASRRTGGGQPQHF

d_gene: TRBD2
abundance: .
j_gene: TRBJ2-7
v_gene: TRBV4-1
CDR3nt: TGCGCCAGCAGCCATTGGACTAGCACCTACGAGCAGTACTTC
CDR3aa: CASSHWTSTYEQYF

d_gene: .
abundance: .
j_gene: TRBJ2-7
v_gene: TRBV5-1
CDR3nt: TGCGCCAGCAGCGGACCGGGAGACAGACTCGCCTACGAGCAGTACTTC
CDR3aa: CASSGPGDRLAYEQYF

d_gene: TRBD1
abundance: once
j_gene: TRBJ2-2
v_gene: TRBV5-4
CDR3nt: TGTGCCAGCAGCCAAAATACAGGGGTGGGGGAGCTGTTTTTT
CDR3aa: CASSQNTGVGELFF

d_gene: .
abundance: .
j_gene: TRBJ1-5
v_gene: TRBV6-6
CDR3nt: TGTGCCAGCAGTTCCCGACATCTCAATCAGCCCCAGCATTTT
CDR3aa: CASSSRHLNQPQHF

d_gene: TRBD2
abundance: .
j_gene: TRBJ2-7
v_gene: TRBV28
CDR3nt: TGTGCCAGCAGCATGGGACTAGCGGGACGTCGGTCCTACGAGCAGTACTTC
CDR3aa: CASSMGLAGRRSYEQYF

d_gene: .
abundance: once
j_gene: TRBJ1-6
v_gene: TRBV10-2
CDR3nt: TGCGCCAGCAGTGAGTCCGGGGGGAATTCACCCCTCCACTTT
CDR3aa: CASSESGGNSPLHF

d_gene: TRBD1
abundance: .
j_gene: TRBJ2-5
v_gene: TRBV15
CDR3nt: TGTGCCACCAGCAGATCACAGGGGGCGCTTGAGACCCAGTACTTC
CDR3aa: CATSRSQGALETQYF

d_gene: TRBD1
abundance: once
j_gene: TRBJ1-6
v_gene: TRBV29-1
CDR3nt: TGCAGCGTTGAAGATCCCGACAGGGCTAATTCACCCCTCCACTTT
CDR3aa: CSVEDPDRANSPLHF

d_gene: .
abundance: .
j_gene: TRBJ1-6
v_gene: TRBV11-2
CDR3nt: TGTGCCAGCAGCGCACGACTGGACTCACCCCTCCACTTT
CDR3aa: CASSARLDSPLHF

d_gene: TRBD1
abundance: .
j_gene: TRBJ2-7
v_gene: TRBV9
CDR3nt: TGTGCCAGCAGCCCCCGGGGGACCGGGACAGGGGCTAACTACGAGCAGTACTTC
CDR3aa: CASSPRGTGTGANYEQYF

d_gene: .
abundance: .
j_gene: TRBJ2-2
v_gene: TRBV29-1
CDR3nt: TGCAGCGTTGTATCGTGGGAGGGGGGCACCGGGGAGCTGTTTTTT
CDR3aa: CSVVSWEGGTGELFF

d_gene: .
abundance: .
j_gene: TRBJ1-5
v_gene: TRBV27
CDR3nt: TGTGCCAGCAGTTTGGGTCCTGACCAGCCCCAGCATTTT
CDR3aa: CASSLGPDQPQHF

d_gene: .
abundance: .
j_gene: TRBJ1-3
v_gene: TRBV19
CDR3nt: TGTGCCAGTAGCCGGGACATTATGCGAAACACCATATATTTT
CDR3aa: CASSRDIMRNTIYF

d_gene: .
abundance: .
j_gene: TRBJ2-7
v_gene: TRBV11-3
CDR3nt: TGTGCCAGCAGCCCCGGGCTCCCCTACGAGCAGTACTTC
CDR3aa: CASSPGLPYEQYF

d_gene: TRBD1
abundance: .
j_gene: TRBJ2-7
v_gene: TRBV7-9
CDR3nt: TGTGCCAGCAGCTCAAGACAGGGCTCCTTCTACGAGCAGTACTTC
CDR3aa: CASSSRQGSFYEQYF

d_gene: .
abundance: .
j_gene: TRBJ2-5
v_gene: TRBV6-6
CDR3nt: TGTGCCAGCAGTTTGGTGGTGGAGGCCCAAGAGACCCAGTACTTC
CDR3aa: CASSLVVEAQETQYF

d_gene: TRBD1
abundance: .
j_gene: TRBJ1-2
v_gene: TRBV7-9
CDR3nt: TGTGCCAGCAGCCTATGGGACAGGGGGGGAAGGTTCTATGGCTACACCTTC
CDR3aa: CASSLWDRGGRFYGYTF

d_gene: TRBD1
abundance: .
j_gene: TRBJ2-5
v_gene: TRBV9
CDR3nt: TGTGCCAGCAGCACCCGACAGGGAAGGGAAGAGACCCAGTACTTC
CDR3aa: CASSTRQGREETQYF

d_gene: TRBD1
abundance: .
j_gene: TRBJ1-4
v_gene: TRBV19
CDR3nt: TGTGCCAGTCGGGACAGTTCTAATGAAAAACTGTTTTTT
CDR3aa: CASRDSSNEKLFF

d_gene: TRBD1
abundance: .
j_gene: TRBJ1-1
v_gene: TRBV14
CDR3nt: TGTGCCAGCAGCCGACAGGGGAACACTGAAGCTTTCTTT
CDR3aa: CASSRQGNTEAFF

d_gene: TRBD2
abundance: .
j_gene: TRBJ2-7
v_gene: TRBV5-1
CDR3nt: TGCGCCAGCAGAAAAGTAGCGGGAGAAGCGGGGGAGCAGTACTTC
CDR3aa: CASRKVAGEAGEQYF

d_gene: TRBD2
abundance: once
j_gene: TRBJ2-3
v_gene: TRBV7-8
CDR3nt: TGTGCCAGCCAACCCCCCGGGAGGGCTAGGGCGGGAGTGTCAGATACGCAGTATTTT
CDR3aa: CASQPPGRARAGVSDTQYF